A selection of T cell receptor beta chains follows, all from one sample in a study of blood T cell repertoires in COVID-19. TCRdb's table, derived via immunoSEQ multiplex PCR, lists solely in-frame clones and lacks some. The sample shows roughly 160,000 clones, approximately 81% of them seen only once. The sequencing input was peripheral blood. The receptors come from a woman of 80 years or more with active or convalescent COVID-19. Each CDR3 is given with its conserved first and last residue. The order of the fields is V gene, CDR3 length, D gene, J gene, clone size, CDR3 DNA, CDR3 protein. A D gene is named only where the DNA matches it firmly. Clone size appears in some rows only: once, few, many, or a class for an expanded clone.

V gene: TRBV5-1; CDR3 length: 17; D gene: TRBD2; J gene: TRBJ2-5; clone size: NA; CDR3 DNA: TGCGCCAGCAGCGGGGGACTAGCGGGAGGTAACCAAGAGACCCAGTACTTC; CDR3 protein: CASSGGLAGGNQETQYF
V gene: TRBV7-8; CDR3 length: 14; D gene: NA; J gene: TRBJ1-2; clone size: NA; CDR3 DNA: TGTGCCAGCAGCTACCGGACAATTGACTATGGCTACACCTTC; CDR3 protein: CASSYRTIDYGYTF
V gene: TRBV18; CDR3 length: 15; D gene: NA; J gene: TRBJ2-3; clone size: NA; CDR3 DNA: TGTGCCAGCTCACCAGCGGCAGGGGCCACAGATACGCAGTATTTT; CDR3 protein: CASSPAAGATDTQYF
V gene: TRBV5-1; CDR3 length: 15; D gene: TRBD2; J gene: TRBJ2-2; clone size: NA; CDR3 DNA: TGCGCCAGCAGCGTAAGGACTAGCAACACCGGGGAGCTGTTTTTT; CDR3 protein: CASSVRTSNTGELFF
V gene: TRBV21-1; CDR3 length: 12; D gene: NA; J gene: TRBJ2-7; clone size: NA; CDR3 DNA: TGTGCCAGCAGCAAAGCCCCTTACGAGCAGTACTTC; CDR3 protein: CASSKAPYEQYF
V gene: TRBV5-6; CDR3 length: 13; D gene: NA; J gene: TRBJ2-5; clone size: NA; CDR3 DNA: TGTGCCAGCAGCCTGACAGCCCAAGAGACCCAGTACTTC; CDR3 protein: CASSLTAQETQYF
V gene: TRBV9; CDR3 length: 15; D gene: TRBD2; J gene: TRBJ2-7; clone size: NA; CDR3 DNA: TGTGCCAGCAGCGTAGGGGCTAGCGGGTTCTACGAGCAGTACTTC; CDR3 protein: CASSVGASGFYEQYF
V gene: TRBV7-3; CDR3 length: 13; D gene: TRBD1; J gene: TRBJ2-2; clone size: NA; CDR3 DNA: TGTGCCAGCAGCCGGGACAGGGCAGGGGAGCTGTTTTTT; CDR3 protein: CASSRDRAGELFF
V gene: TRBV6-5; CDR3 length: 13; D gene: NA; J gene: TRBJ2-7; clone size: NA; CDR3 DNA: TGTGCCAGCAGCGATAGCGCTCCCTACGAGCAGTACTTC; CDR3 protein: CASSDSAPYEQYF
V gene: TRBV5-6; CDR3 length: 18; D gene: TRBD1; J gene: TRBJ1-2; clone size: NA; CDR3 DNA: TGTGCCAGCAGCTTGGCCGGAGGAACAGGGGGCGCAAACTATGGCTACACCTTC; CDR3 protein: CASSLAGGTGGANYGYTF
V gene: TRBV5-4; CDR3 length: 16; D gene: TRBD2; J gene: TRBJ2-2; clone size: NA; CDR3 DNA: TGTGCCAGCAGCTTGTTGACCGGGAGGGACACCGGGGAGCTGTTTTTT; CDR3 protein: CASSLLTGRDTGELFF
V gene: TRBV5-1; CDR3 length: 15; D gene: TRBD2; J gene: TRBJ2-1; clone size: NA; CDR3 DNA: TGCGCCAGCTCCTTGGGGGAGGGGTCCTACAATGAGCAGTTCTTC; CDR3 protein: CASSLGEGSYNEQFF
V gene: TRBV11-3; CDR3 length: 13; D gene: NA; J gene: TRBJ1-6; clone size: NA; CDR3 DNA: TGTGCCAGCAGCTTAGAGGCTTATTCACCCCTCCACTTT; CDR3 protein: CASSLEAYSPLHF
V gene: TRBV3-1/TRBV3-2; CDR3 length: 16; D gene: TRBD2; J gene: TRBJ2-7; clone size: NA; CDR3 DNA: TGTGCCAGCAGCCAAGGGACTAGCGGGGGAACCTACGAGCAGTACTTC; CDR3 protein: CASSQGTSGGTYEQYF
V gene: TRBV29-1; CDR3 length: 15; D gene: NA; J gene: TRBJ2-3; clone size: NA; CDR3 DNA: TGCAGCGTTGAAGCCCCGGTCCACCCTGGGCTTACGCAGTATTTT; CDR3 protein: CSVEAPVHPGLTQYF
V gene: TRBV9; CDR3 length: 17; D gene: NA; J gene: TRBJ1-2; clone size: NA; CDR3 DNA: TGTGCCAGCAGCGTATCGAGAAGCGGACGGACTCACTATGGCTACACCTTC; CDR3 protein: CASSVSRSGRTHYGYTF
V gene: TRBV5-4; CDR3 length: 14; D gene: NA; J gene: TRBJ2-3; clone size: NA; CDR3 DNA: TGTGCCAGCAGCTTGGAGCTAGCCACAGATACGCAGTATTTT; CDR3 protein: CASSLELATDTQYF
V gene: TRBV12-3/TRBV12-4; CDR3 length: 12; D gene: NA; J gene: TRBJ2-2; clone size: NA; CDR3 DNA: TGTGCCAGCAGTGTATACACCGGGGAGCTGTTTTTT; CDR3 protein: CASSVYTGELFF
V gene: TRBV10-3; CDR3 length: 14; D gene: TRBD1; J gene: TRBJ1-4; clone size: NA; CDR3 DNA: TGTGCCATCAGCCAACAGGGGATTGGAGAAAAACTGTTTTTT; CDR3 protein: CAISQQGIGEKLFF
V gene: TRBV5-1; CDR3 length: 13; D gene: NA; J gene: TRBJ2-5; clone size: NA; CDR3 DNA: TGCGCCAGCAGGCGCGGGGTCCAAGAGACCCAGTACTTC; CDR3 protein: CASRRGVQETQYF
V gene: TRBV3-1/TRBV3-2; CDR3 length: 15; D gene: TRBD2; J gene: TRBJ2-2; clone size: NA; CDR3 DNA: TGTGCCAGCAGCCAACTAGCGGCGAACACCGGGGAGCTGTTTTTT; CDR3 protein: CASSQLAANTGELFF
V gene: TRBV3-1/TRBV3-2; CDR3 length: 15; D gene: TRBD2; J gene: TRBJ2-7; clone size: NA; CDR3 DNA: TGTGCCAGCAGCCAAGAGACTAGCGGGCCTTACGAGCAGTACTTC; CDR3 protein: CASSQETSGPYEQYF
V gene: TRBV7-6; CDR3 length: 15; D gene: TRBD1; J gene: TRBJ1-4; clone size: NA; CDR3 DNA: TGTGCCAGCAGCCCCCAACAGGGGGCCGGGGAAAAACTGTTTTTT; CDR3 protein: CASSPQQGAGEKLFF
V gene: TRBV28; CDR3 length: 14; D gene: NA; J gene: TRBJ1-5; clone size: NA; CDR3 DNA: TGTGCCAGCAGTTTACGCAGGGTGGGTCAGCCCCAGCATTTT; CDR3 protein: CASSLRRVGQPQHF
V gene: TRBV19; CDR3 length: 16; D gene: NA; J gene: TRBJ1-5; clone size: NA; CDR3 DNA: TGTGCCAGTATCGAGGGACATTCAAATAGCAATCAGCCCCAGCATTTT; CDR3 protein: CASIEGHSNSNQPQHF
V gene: TRBV5-1; CDR3 length: 16; D gene: NA; J gene: TRBJ1-3; clone size: few; CDR3 DNA: TGCGCCAGCAGCTCCCGGGACACCTTCTCTGGAAACACCATATATTTT; CDR3 protein: CASSSRDTFSGNTIYF
V gene: TRBV27; CDR3 length: 20; D gene: NA; J gene: TRBJ2-2; clone size: few; CDR3 DNA: TGTGCCAGCAGCTCTTATCGAGGACGACTAGGGTTGGCGAACACCGGGGAGCTGTTTTTT; CDR3 protein: CASSSYRGRLGLANTGELFF
V gene: TRBV3-1/TRBV3-2; CDR3 length: 16; D gene: TRBD1; J gene: TRBJ1-2; clone size: NA; CDR3 DNA: TGTGCCAGCAGCCGGCTTAGAACAGGGGGCGACTATGGCTACACCTTC; CDR3 protein: CASSRLRTGGDYGYTF
V gene: TRBV7-9; CDR3 length: 14; D gene: TRBD1; J gene: TRBJ1-5; clone size: NA; CDR3 DNA: TGTGCCAGCAGCGCCGGGACAGCTTGGGAACCCCAGCATTTT; CDR3 protein: CASSAGTAWEPQHF